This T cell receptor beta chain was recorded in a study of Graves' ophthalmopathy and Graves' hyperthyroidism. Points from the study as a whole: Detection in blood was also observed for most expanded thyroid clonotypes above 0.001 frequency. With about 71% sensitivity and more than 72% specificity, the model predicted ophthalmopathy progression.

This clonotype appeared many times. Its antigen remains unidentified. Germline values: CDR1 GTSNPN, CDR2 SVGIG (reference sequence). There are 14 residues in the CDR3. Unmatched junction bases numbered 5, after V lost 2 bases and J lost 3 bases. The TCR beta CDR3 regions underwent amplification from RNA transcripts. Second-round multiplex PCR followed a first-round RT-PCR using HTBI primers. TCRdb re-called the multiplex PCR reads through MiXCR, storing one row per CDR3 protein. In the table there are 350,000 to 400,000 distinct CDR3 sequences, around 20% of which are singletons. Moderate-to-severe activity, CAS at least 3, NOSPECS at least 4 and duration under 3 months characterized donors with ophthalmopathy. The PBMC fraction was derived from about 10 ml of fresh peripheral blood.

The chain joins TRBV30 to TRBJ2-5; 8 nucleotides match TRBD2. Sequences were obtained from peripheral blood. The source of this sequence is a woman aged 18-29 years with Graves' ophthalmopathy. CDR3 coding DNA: TGTGCCTGGAGTCCTAGTAGCGGGGAAGAGACCCAGTACTTC. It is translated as CAWSPSSGEETQYF.